Described below is a single TCR beta chain sequence and its context. The antigen is undetermined. Trimming cost V 3 bases and J 2 bases; bases outside gene matches: 5. The CDR3 extends over 15 amino acids. Germline CDR1 and CDR2: LNHDA and SQIVND (reference sequence). The data were obtained in a study of siplizumab effects on memory and regulatory T cells. The study's findings and limits: Proliferating Tregs in siplizumab cultures were never verified as suppressive. Naive T cells were seemingly more diverse than memory cells, and major contributions to the alloresponse seemed to be made by them.

Every sample had approximately 10^5 of its TCR templates assayed. The repertoire was sequenced with immunoSEQ multiplex PCR; TCRdb's copy has only in-frame clones and lacks some. The repertoire holds some 100,000 clones, with 90% to 95% as singletons. The clonotype was recovered from a human donor in good health. The chain combines TRBV19 with TRBJ1-2, with 8 bases lining up with TRBD1. Sequences were obtained from Tregs sorted from blood. DNA for the CDR3: TGTGCCAGTAGTATTGTGCAGGGGGCCAACTATGGCTACACCTTC. Protein sequence: CASSIVQGANYGYTF.